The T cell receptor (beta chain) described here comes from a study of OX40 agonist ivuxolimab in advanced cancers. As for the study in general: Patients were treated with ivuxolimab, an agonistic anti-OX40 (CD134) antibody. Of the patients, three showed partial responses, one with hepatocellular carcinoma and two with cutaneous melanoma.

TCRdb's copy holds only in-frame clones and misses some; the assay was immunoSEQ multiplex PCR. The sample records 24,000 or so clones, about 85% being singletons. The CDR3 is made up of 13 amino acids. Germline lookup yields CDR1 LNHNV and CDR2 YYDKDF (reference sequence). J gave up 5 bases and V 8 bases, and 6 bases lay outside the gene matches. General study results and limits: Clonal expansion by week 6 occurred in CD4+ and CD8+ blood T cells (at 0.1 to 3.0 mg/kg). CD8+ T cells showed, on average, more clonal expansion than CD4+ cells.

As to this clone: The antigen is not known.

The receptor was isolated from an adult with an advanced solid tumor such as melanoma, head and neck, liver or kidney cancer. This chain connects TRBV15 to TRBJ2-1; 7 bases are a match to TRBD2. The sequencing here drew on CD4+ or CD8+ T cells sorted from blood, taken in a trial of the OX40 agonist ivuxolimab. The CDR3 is CATRPRGDNEQFF. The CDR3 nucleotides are TGTGCCACCCGACCCCGGGGGGACAATGAGCAGTTCTTC.